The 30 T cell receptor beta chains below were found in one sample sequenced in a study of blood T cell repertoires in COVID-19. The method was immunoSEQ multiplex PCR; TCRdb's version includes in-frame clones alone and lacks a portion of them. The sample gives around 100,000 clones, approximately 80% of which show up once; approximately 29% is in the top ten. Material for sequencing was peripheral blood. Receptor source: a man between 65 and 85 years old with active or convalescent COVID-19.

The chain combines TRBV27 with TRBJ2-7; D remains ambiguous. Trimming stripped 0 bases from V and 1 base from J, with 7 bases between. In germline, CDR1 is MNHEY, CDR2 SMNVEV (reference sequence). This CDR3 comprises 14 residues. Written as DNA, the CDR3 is TGTGCCAGCAGTTTATCCTTTTTATCCTACGAGCAGTACTTC. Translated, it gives CASSLSFLSYEQYF.

CDR3 coding DNA: TGCGCCAGCAGCCACTCTAGCGGGCCTACAGATACGCAGTATTTT. Translated, it gives CASSHSSGPTDTQYF. The chain couples TRBV4-1 to TRBJ2-3, with TRBD2 identical over 8 bases. This CDR3 contains 15 residues. With V trimmed by 3 bases and J by 3 bases, 5 bases remained unmatched. Germline V lookup: CDR1 MGHRA, CDR2 YSYEKL.

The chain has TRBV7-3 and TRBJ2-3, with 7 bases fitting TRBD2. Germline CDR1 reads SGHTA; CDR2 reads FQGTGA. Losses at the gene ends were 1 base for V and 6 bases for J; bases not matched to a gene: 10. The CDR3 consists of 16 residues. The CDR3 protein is CASSLSRLAEGDTQYF. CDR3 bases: TGTGCCAGCAGCTTAAGCCGTCTAGCGGAGGGGGATACGCAGTATTTT.

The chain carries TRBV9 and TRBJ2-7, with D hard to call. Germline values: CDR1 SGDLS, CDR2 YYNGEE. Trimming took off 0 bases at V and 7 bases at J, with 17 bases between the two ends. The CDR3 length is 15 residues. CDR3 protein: CASSVAETLVYEQYF. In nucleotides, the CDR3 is TGTGCCAGCAGCGTAGCCGAGACATTAGTGTATGAGCAGTACTTC.

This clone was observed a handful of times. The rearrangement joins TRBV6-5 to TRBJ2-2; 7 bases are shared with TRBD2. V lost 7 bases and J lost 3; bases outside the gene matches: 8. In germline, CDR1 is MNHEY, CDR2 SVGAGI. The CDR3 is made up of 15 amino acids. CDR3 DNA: TGTGCCAGCAAGGGCGGGAGAAGGGACACCGGGGAGCTGTTTTTT. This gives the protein CASKGGRRDTGELFF.

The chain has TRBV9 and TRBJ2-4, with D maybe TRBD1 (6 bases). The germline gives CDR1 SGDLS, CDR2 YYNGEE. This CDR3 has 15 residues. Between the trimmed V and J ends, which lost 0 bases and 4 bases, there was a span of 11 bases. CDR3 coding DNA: TGTGCCAGCAGCGTAGGGGGGCAGGGAAAAAACATTCAGTACTTC. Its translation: CASSVGGQGKNIQYF.

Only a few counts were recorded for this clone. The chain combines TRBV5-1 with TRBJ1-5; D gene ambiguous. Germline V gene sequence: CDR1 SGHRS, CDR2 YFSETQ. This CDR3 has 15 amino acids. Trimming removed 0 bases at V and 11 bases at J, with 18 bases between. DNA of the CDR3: TGCGCCAGCAGCTTGGACAGTCCTGCCCAATCAGCCCAGCATTTT. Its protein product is CASSLDSPAQSAQHF.

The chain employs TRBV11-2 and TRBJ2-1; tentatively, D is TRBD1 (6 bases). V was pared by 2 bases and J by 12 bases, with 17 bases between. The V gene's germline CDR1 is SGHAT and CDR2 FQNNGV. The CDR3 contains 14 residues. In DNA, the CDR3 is TGTGCCAGCAGCTTATTAAAACAGGGCTTAGGGCAGTTCTTC. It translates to CASSLLKQGLGQFF.

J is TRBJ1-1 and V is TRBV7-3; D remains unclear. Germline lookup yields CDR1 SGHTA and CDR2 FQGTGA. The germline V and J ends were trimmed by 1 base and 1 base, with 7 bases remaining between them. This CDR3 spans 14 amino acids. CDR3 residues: CASSLSPGNTEAFF. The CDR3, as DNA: TGTGCCAGCAGCTTAAGCCCGGGGAACACTGAAGCTTTCTTT. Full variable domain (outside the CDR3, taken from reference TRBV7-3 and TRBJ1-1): GAGVSQTPSNKVTEKGKYVELRCDPISGHTALYWYRQSLGQGPEFLIYFQGTGAADDSGLPNDRFFAVRPEGSVSTLKIQRTERGDSAVYLCASSLSPGNTEAFFGQGTRLTVV.

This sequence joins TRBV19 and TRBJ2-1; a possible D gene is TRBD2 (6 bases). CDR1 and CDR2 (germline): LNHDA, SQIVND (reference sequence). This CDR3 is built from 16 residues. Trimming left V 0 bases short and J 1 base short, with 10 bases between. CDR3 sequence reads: CASSIDRDLSYNEQFF. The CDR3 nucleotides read TGTGCCAGTAGTATAGATCGGGACTTGTCCTACAATGAGCAGTTCTTC.

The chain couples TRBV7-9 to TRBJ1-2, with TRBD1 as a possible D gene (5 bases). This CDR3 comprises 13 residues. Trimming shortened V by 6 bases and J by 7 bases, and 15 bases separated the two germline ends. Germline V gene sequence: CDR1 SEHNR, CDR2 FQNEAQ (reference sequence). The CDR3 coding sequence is TGTGCCAGCAGTGACGTCGGGGGTTTTGGCTACACCTTC. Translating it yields CASSDVGGFGYTF.

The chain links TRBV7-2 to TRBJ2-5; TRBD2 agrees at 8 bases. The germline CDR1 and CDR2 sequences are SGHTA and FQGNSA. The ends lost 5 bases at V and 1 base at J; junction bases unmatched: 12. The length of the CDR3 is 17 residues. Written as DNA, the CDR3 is TGTGCCAGCAGCCCCGCGCTCGCGGGGGGCCTCCAAGAGACCCAGTACTTC. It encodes CASSPALAGGLQETQYF.

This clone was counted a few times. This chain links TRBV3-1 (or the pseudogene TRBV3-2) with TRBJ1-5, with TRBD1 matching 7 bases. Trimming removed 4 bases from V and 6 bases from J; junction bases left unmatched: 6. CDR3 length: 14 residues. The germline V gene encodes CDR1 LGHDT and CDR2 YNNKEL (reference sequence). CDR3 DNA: TGTGCCAGCAGCCTATACAGGGGTGGTCAGCCCCAGCATTTT. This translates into CASSLYRGGQPQHF.

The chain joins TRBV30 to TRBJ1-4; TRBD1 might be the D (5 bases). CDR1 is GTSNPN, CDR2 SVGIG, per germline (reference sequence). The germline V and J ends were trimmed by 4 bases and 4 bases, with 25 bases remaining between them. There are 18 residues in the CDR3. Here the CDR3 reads CAWIPSAGTGMSNEKLFF. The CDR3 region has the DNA TGTGCCTGGATTCCATCGGCGGGGACCGGGATGAGTAATGAAAAACTGTTTTTT.

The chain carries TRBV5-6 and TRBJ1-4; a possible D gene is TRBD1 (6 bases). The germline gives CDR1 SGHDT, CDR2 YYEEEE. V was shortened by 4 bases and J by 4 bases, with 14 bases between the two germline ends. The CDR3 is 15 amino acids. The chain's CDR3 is CASSQTGQVNEKLFF. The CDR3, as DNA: TGTGCCAGCAGCCAAACAGGGCAAGTTAATGAAAAACTGTTTTTT. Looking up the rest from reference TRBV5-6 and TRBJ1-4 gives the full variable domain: DAGVTQSPTHLIKTRGQQVTLRCSPKSGHDTVSWYQQALGQGPQFIFQYYEEEERQRGNFPDRFSGHQFPNYSSELNVNALLLGDSALYLCASSQTGQVNEKLFFGSGTQLSVL.

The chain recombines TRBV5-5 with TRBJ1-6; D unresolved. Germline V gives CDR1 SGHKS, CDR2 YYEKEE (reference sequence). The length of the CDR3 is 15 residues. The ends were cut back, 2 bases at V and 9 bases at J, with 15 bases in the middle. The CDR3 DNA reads TGTGCCAGCAGCTTTCTGTCCGAGATGCCTTCACCCCTCCACTTT. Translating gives CASSFLSEMPSPLHF.

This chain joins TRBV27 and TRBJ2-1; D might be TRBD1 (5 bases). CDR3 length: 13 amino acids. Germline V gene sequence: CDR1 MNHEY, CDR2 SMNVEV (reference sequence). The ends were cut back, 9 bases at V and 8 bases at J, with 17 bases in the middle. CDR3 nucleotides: TGTGCCAGTAGACAGTACGGGCGAGATGAGCAGTTCTTC. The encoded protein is CASRQYGRDEQFF.

The CDR3 DNA reads as TGTGCCAGCAGCCAAGGGTCTGCGGGAGGAACCACAGATACGCAGTATTTT. Residues: CASSQGSAGGTTDTQYF. This chain uses TRBV4-2 with TRBJ2-3; TRBD2 matches at 8 bases. The CDR3 runs to 17 residues. Germline V gene sequence: CDR1 LGHNA, CDR2 YNFKEQ. V lost 1 base and J lost 2; bases outside the gene matches: 8.

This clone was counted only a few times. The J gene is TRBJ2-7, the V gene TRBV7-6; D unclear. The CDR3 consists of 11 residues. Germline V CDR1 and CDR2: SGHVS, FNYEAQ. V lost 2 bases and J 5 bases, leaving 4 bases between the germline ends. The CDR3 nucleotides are TGTGCCAGCAGCTTATATGACGAGCAGTACTTC. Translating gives CASSLYDEQYF.

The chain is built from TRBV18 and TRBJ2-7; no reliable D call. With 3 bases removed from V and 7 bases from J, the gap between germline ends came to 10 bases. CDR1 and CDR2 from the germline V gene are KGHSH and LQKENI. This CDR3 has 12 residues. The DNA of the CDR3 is TGTGCCAGCTCACCCGCGCGTGTGGAGCAGTACTTC. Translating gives CASSPARVEQYF.

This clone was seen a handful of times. In nucleotides, the CDR3 is TGTGCCAGCAGTGACAGCTCCTATAATTCACCCCTCCACTTT. This sequence encodes CASSDSSYNSPLHF. This rearrangement joins TRBV2 to TRBJ1-6; no reliable D call. This CDR3 has 14 residues. CDR1 SNHLY and CDR2 FYNNEI come from the germline V gene. The V and J ends lost 3 bases and 0 bases respectively, with 3 bases between them.

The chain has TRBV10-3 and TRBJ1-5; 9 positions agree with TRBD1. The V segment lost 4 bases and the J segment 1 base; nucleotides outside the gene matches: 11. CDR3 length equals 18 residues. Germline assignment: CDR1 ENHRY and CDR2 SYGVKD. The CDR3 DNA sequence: TGTGCCATCAGTGCACAGGGGGCTGGAGGATTAAGCAATCAGCCCCAGCATTTT. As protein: CAISAQGAGGLSNQPQHF.

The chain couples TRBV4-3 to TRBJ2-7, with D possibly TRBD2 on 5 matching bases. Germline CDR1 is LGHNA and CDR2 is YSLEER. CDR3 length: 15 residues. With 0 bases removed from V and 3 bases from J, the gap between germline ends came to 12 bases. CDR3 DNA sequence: TGCGCCAGCAGCCAAGATCCTAGCCTCCTCTACGAGCAGTACTTC. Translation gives CASSQDPSLLYEQYF.

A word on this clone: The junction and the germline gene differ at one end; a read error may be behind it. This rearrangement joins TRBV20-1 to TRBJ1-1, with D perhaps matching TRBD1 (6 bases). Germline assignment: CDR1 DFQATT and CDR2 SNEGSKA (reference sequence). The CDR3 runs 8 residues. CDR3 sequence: CSVGGRDF. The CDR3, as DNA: TGCAGTGTTGGGGGCCGGGACTTT.

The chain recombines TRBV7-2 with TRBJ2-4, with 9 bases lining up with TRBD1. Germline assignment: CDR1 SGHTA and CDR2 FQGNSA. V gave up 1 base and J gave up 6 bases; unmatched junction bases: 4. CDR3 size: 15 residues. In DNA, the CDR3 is TGTGCCAGCAGCTTAGTTGGGGGACAGGGAAACATTCAGTACTTC. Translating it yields CASSLVGGQGNIQYF. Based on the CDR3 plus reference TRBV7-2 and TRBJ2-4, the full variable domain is GAGVSQSPSNKVTEKGKDVELRCDPISGHTALYWYRQSLGQGLEFLIYFQGNSAPDKSGLPSDRFSAERTGGSVSTLTIQRTQQEDSAVYLCASSLVGGQGNIQYFGAGTRLSVL.

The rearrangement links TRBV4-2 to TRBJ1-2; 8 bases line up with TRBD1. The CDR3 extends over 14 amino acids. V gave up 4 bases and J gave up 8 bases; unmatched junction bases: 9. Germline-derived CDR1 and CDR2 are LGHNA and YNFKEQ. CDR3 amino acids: CASSREGQVSGYTF. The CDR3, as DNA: TGTGCCAGCAGCCGAGAGGGACAGGTGAGCGGCTACACCTTC.

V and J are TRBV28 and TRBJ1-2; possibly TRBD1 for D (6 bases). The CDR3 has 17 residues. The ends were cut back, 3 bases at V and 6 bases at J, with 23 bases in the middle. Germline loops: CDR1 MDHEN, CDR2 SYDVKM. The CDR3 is CASSFHPITAGANGYTF. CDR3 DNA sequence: TGTGCCAGCAGTTTCCACCCTATTACCGCAGGGGCTAATGGCTACACCTTC.

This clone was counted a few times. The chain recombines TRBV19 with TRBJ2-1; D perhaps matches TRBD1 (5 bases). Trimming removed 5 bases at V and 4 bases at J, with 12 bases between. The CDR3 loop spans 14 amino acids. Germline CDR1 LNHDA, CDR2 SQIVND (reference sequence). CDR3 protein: CASSSGIIYNEQFF. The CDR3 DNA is TGTGCCAGTAGTTCAGGGATTATATACAATGAGCAGTTCTTC. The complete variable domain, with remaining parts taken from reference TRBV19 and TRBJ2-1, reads DGGITQSPKYLFRKEGQNVTLSCEQNLNHDAMYWYRQDPGQGLRLIYYSQIVNDFQKGDIAEGYSVSREKKESFPLTVTSAQKNPTAFYLCASSSGIIYNEQFFGPGTRLTVL.

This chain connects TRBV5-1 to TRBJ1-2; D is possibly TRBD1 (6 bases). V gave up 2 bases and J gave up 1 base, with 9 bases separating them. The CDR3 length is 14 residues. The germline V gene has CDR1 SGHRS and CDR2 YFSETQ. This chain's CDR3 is CASSFRGGNYGYTF. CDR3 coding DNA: TGCGCCAGCAGCTTTAGGGGGGGTAACTATGGCTACACCTTC.

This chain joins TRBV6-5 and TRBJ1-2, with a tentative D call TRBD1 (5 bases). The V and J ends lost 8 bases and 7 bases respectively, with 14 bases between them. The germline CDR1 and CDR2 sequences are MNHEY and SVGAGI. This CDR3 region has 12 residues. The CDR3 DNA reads TGTGCCAGCTCTTTCCAGGGCGTTGGCTACACCTTC. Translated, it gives CASSFQGVGYTF.